This T cell receptor (beta chain) was observed in a study of T cells after yellow fever vaccination. This clonotype was recorded at least ten times. Its target is not known. Findings and limits, study-wide: Detected again after the booster were most primary-vaccination clones, at 96% CD4 and around 91% CD8.

Each CDR3 protein gets one entry after TCRdb re-called the 5' RACE reads with MiXCR. The sample contains some 560,000 distinct CDR3 sequences, about 17% of which appear only once. Trimming removed 4 bases at V and 7 bases at J, with 5 bases between. Germline assignment: CDR1 SEHNR and CDR2 FQNEAQ (reference sequence). The length of the CDR3 is 11 residues. The sample consisted of PBMCs, taken 5 to 6 days after the first yellow fever vaccination. The receptor comes from a man aged 18 to 30 who received the YFV17D yellow fever vaccine. The rearrangement joins TRBV7-9 to TRBJ2-1, with D possibly matching TRBD2 (5 bases). The CDR3 DNA sequence: TGTGCCAGCAGCTCGGGGAATGAGCAGTTCTTC. Residues: CASSSGNEQFF.